This note documents a single TCR beta chain sequence. Sequencing used immunoSEQ multiplex PCR; TCRdb keeps in-frame clones, though not all of them. The sample includes roughly 300,000 clones, approximately 87% of them seen just once. The study counted Cohort 3 donors as recovered given two negative PCRs, clearance, or symptom resolution. The source of the sample is a study of blood T cell repertoires in COVID-19. The CDR3 has 15 residues. The germline V gene encodes CDR1 MDHEN and CDR2 SYDVKM. The germline V and J ends were trimmed by 5 bases and 6 bases, with 17 bases remaining between them. The source material was PBMCs or T cells enriched from blood (not recorded which). This TCR was sampled from a woman aged 25 to 39 who had recovered from COVID-19. This rearrangement joins TRBV28 to TRBJ2-1, with D perhaps TRBD2 (5 bases). The CDR3 loop reads CASSTTRTASNEQFF. The CDR3 bases are TGTGCCAGCAGTACCACTAGAACCGCATCCAATGAGCAGTTCTTC.